The rows below give T cell receptor beta chains drawn from one sample of a study of cytomegalovirus exposure and HLA in healthy donors. Measured with immunoSEQ multiplex PCR; TCRdb has only the in-frame clones, and not every one. The sample carries about 110,000 clones, 70% to 80% recorded once. Sequenced material: PBMCs. The source of these receptors is a female donor in good health and CMV-seropositive. The CDR3 runs from the conserved cysteine through the conserved F or W. D genes are given only for firm matches. The size of a clone is reported for some rows only, either as once, few or many, or as a class for expanded clones.

d_gene | j_gene | v_gene | abundance | CDR3aa | CDR3nt
. | TRBJ2-7 | TRBV5-5 | . | CASRLQEPYEQYF | TGTGCCAGCAGGTTACAGGAGCCTTACGAGCAGTACTTC
. | TRBJ1-1 | TRBV6-5 | . | CASSYSSRGNTEAFF | TGTGCCAGCAGTTACTCTTCCAGGGGGAACACTGAAGCTTTCTTT
. | TRBJ2-7 | TRBV5-1 | . | CASRRDSSYEQYF | TGCGCCAGCAGGCGGGACAGTTCCTACGAGCAGTACTTC
. | TRBJ2-5 | TRBV27 | few | CASSFGEVGTQYF | TGTGCCAGCAGTTTTGGAGAGGTCGGGACCCAGTACTTC
TRBD1 | TRBJ1-6 | TRBV9 | . | CASSLRQGSSPLHF | TGTGCCAGCAGCTTAAGACAGGGCAGTTCACCCCTCCACTTT
. | TRBJ2-3 | TRBV5-1 | . | CASSWWAGTDTQYF | TGCGCCAGCAGCTGGTGGGCAGGCACAGATACGCAGTATTTT
TRBD1 | TRBJ2-7 | TRBV19 | . | CASSIHNRGPNYEQYF | TGTGCCAGTAGTATTCACAACAGGGGGCCAAATTACGAGCAGTACTTC
TRBD1 | TRBJ1-2 | TRBV19 | few | CASSVRGRDYGYTF | TGTGCCAGTAGTGTCAGGGGGCGTGACTATGGCTACACCTTC
TRBD1 | TRBJ1-3 | TRBV9 | . | CASSVGQGSGNTIYF | TGTGCCAGCAGCGTAGGACAGGGCTCTGGAAACACCATATATTTT
. | TRBJ2-1 | TRBV11-1 | . | CASSLRRSSYNEQFF | TGTGCCAGCAGCTTAAGAAGGAGCTCCTACAATGAGCAGTTCTTC
. | TRBJ1-2 | TRBV4-1 | . | CASSQGKSEDYGYTF | TGCGCCAGCAGCCAAGGAAAATCAGAAGACTATGGCTACACCTTC
. | TRBJ2-4 | TRBV19 | . | CASTTGLAKNIQYF | TGTGCCAGTACAACAGGGCTAGCCAAAAACATTCAGTACTTC
TRBD2 | TRBJ2-7 | TRBV7-8 | . | CASSFGAGGSYEQYF | TGTGCCAGCAGCTTCGGAGCGGGGGGAAGCTACGAGCAGTACTTC
. | TRBJ1-5 | TRBV29-1 | . | CSVDVAGRLSNQPQHF | TGCAGCGTTGATGTGGCAGGGCGATTGAGCAATCAGCCCCAGCATTTT
. | TRBJ1-1 | TRBV5-1 | . | CASQDRFRSTEAFF | TGCGCCAGTCAAGACCGTTTCCGGAGCACTGAAGCTTTCTTT
. | TRBJ1-3 | TRBV28 | . | CASSPWGGSSGNTIYF | TGTGCCAGCAGTCCCTGGGGAGGGAGCTCTGGAAACACCATATATTTT
. | TRBJ2-5 | TRBV6-1 | . | CASSRRGETQYF | TGTGCCAGCAGCCGACGAGGAGAGACCCAGTACTTC
TRBD1 | TRBJ1-1 | TRBV30 | . | CAWGGQGGTEAFF | TGTGCCTGGGGGGGACAGGGAGGCACTGAAGCTTTCTTT
. | TRBJ2-7 | TRBV7-2 | . | CASSKGRSRDSYEQYF | TGTGCCAGCAGCAAGGGGCGCTCGCGGGACTCCTACGAGCAGTACTTC
TRBD1 | TRBJ1-5 | TRBV19 | . | CASSMGGQGTNQPQHF | TGTGCCAGTAGTATGGGGGGACAGGGGACCAATCAGCCCCAGCATTTT
TRBD2 | TRBJ2-3 | TRBV23-1 | . | CASSQPGLAGFYSGTQYF | TGCGCCAGCAGTCAACCGGGACTAGCGGGATTTTATTCTGGTACGCAGTATTTT
. | TRBJ2-5 | TRBV15 | . | CATREGGRARETQYF | TGTGCCACCAGGGAGGGGGGGAGGGCTCGGGAGACCCAGTACTTC
TRBD1 | TRBJ2-7 | TRBV5-5 | . | CASREGQGVYEQYF | TGTGCCAGCAGGGAGGGACAGGGGGTCTACGAGCAGTACTTC
. | TRBJ1-2 | TRBV19 | . | CASSIGEGTADNYGYTF | TGTGCCAGTAGTATCGGCGAGGGGACTGCTGATAACTATGGCTACACCTTC
TRBD1 | TRBJ1-5 | TRBV15 | few | CATSRDNRGTGRYSNQPQHF | TGTGCCACCAGCAGAGATAATCGAGGGACAGGCCGTTATAGCAATCAGCCCCAGCATTTT
. | TRBJ2-3 | TRBV6-4 | . | CASSDDSTSRSTDTQYF | TGTGCCAGCAGTGACGATTCCACTAGCCGTAGCACAGATACGCAGTATTTT